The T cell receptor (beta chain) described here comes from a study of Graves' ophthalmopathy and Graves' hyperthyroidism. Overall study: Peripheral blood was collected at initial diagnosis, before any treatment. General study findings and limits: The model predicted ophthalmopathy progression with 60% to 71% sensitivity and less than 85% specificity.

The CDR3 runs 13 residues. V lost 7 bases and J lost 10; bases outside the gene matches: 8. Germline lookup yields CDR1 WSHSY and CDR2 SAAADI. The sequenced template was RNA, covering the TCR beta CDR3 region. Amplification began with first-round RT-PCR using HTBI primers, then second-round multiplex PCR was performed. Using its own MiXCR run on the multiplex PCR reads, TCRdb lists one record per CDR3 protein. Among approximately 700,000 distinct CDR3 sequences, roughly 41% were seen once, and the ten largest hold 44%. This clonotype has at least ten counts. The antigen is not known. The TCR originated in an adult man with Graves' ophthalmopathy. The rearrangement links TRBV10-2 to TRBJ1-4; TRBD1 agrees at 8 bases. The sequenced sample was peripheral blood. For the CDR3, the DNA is TGCGCCAGCAATGAACAGGGGGTTGGAAAACTGTTTTTT. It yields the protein CASNEQGVGKLFF.